This TCR beta chain emerged from a study of cytomegalovirus exposure and HLA in healthy donors. Primers: 60 Vbeta forward and 13 Jbeta reverse. Produced via immunoSEQ multiplex PCR; TCRdb's table is partial and in-frame only. The profile covers under 85,000 clones, with around 81% appearing a single time and less than 2% taken by the ten largest. V lost 2 bases and J 1 base, leaving 9 bases between the germline ends. This CDR3 is built from 14 residues. Germline V gives CDR1 MRHNA, CDR2 SNTAGT. The sequencing input was PBMCs. The TCR was taken from a man aged 40-49 years in good health and CMV-seronegative. This chain uses TRBV6-4 with TRBJ2-7; TRBD2 might be the D (5 bases). CDR3 protein: CASSDLPGSYEQYF. The CDR3 bases are TGTGCCAGCAGTGACCTACCGGGATCCTACGAGCAGTACTTC.